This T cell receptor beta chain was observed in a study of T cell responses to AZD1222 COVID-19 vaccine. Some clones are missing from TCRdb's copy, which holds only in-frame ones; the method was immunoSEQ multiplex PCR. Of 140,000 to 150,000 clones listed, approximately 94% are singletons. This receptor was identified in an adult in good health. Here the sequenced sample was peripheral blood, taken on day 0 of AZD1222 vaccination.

CDR3 sequence: CASSPAGKRSTDTQYF. CDR3 DNA sequence: TGTGCCAGCAGCCCCGCGGGGAAGCGGAGCACAGATACGCAGTATTTT. The chain couples TRBV5-4 to TRBJ2-3; TRBD2 is a possible D gene (6 bases). Germline V gene lookup returns CDR1 SGHNT and CDR2 YYREEE (reference sequence). This CDR3 is built from 16 residues. Trimming cost V 4 bases and J 0 bases, with 15 bases left between them.